This T cell receptor (beta chain) came from a study of cytomegalovirus exposure and HLA in healthy donors. CDR3 length equals 15 residues. Trimming took 2 bases from V and 2 from J; bases not matched to a gene: 6. Germline CDR1 is SGHRS and CDR2 is YFSETQ. Turning to this clone: Its antigen remains unknown.

Study-wide findings and caveats: Using a false discovery rate of 0.05, a later analysis showed that 16,000 or so TCR beta sequences were associated with HLA alleles.

The PCR used 60 Vbeta and 13 Jbeta primers. Assay: immunoSEQ multiplex PCR; the TCRdb copy retains only in-frame clones and omits some. This sample carries 110,000 or so clones, 70% to 80% of them seen once, and the ten largest clones take about 2%. This TCR was recovered from a human donor in good health. The chain uses TRBV5-1 and TRBJ2-5, with 7 bases that match TRBD1. Sequenced: PBMCs. The CDR3 is CASSLGPGQQETQYF. The CDR3 coding sequence is TGCGCCAGCAGCTTAGGCCCGGGACAGCAAGAGACCCAGTACTTC.